Shown below are 9 T cell receptor beta chains from a single sample sequenced in a study of T cells after yellow fever vaccination. Each CDR3 protein is one row after TCRdb ran MiXCR on the 5' RACE reads. The sample comprises roughly 400,000 distinct CDR3 sequences, approximately 19% of which are singletons, and about a sixth rests with the top ten. The starting material was PBMCs, obtained before the yellow fever booster vaccination. These receptors were collected from a man between 18 and 35 years old who received the YFV17D yellow fever vaccine.

This chain uses TRBV6-1 with TRBJ2-7; D remains ambiguous. V dropped 1 base and J dropped 0 bases, with 7 bases sitting between them. The CDR3 runs 14 residues. Germline assignment: CDR1 MNHNS and CDR2 SASEGT. CDR3 in amino acids: CASSEVTSSYEQYV. DNA of the CDR3: TGTGCCAGCAGTGAAGTGACCAGCTCCTACGAGCAGTACGTC.

This chain uses TRBV9 with TRBJ2-1; 8 bases match TRBD1. There are 15 residues in the CDR3. Germline values: CDR1 SGDLS, CDR2 YYNGEE. The ends lost 4 bases at V and 3 bases at J; junction bases unmatched: 6. As DNA, the CDR3 is TGTGCCAGCAGCCAACAGGGGGGAGACTACAATGAGCAGTTCTTC. The encoded protein is CASSQQGGDYNEQFF.

This clonotype has at least ten counts. The rearrangement uses TRBV7-3 and TRBJ2-1; D gene ambiguous. The CDR3 spans 13 residues. From germline, CDR1 is SGHTA and CDR2 FQGTGA. V lost 2 bases and J 3 bases, leaving 5 bases between the germline ends. CDR3 nucleotides: TGTGCCAGCAGCTTATCGCTCTACAATGAGCAGTTCTTC. Encoded protein: CASSLSLYNEQFF.

This clonotype was picked up a small number of times. V is TRBV10-3 and J is TRBJ1-5, with no clear D. Trimming shortened V by 4 bases and J by 2 bases, and 9 bases separated the two germline ends. CDR3 length: 14 amino acids. Germline-derived CDR1 and CDR2 are ENHRY and SYGVKD. The CDR3 DNA follows: TGTGCCATCAGTGTGGGAGGCGGCAATCAGCCCCAGCATTTT. Its translation: CAISVGGGNQPQHF.

The J gene is TRBJ1-5, the V gene TRBV28; 7 positions match TRBD1. This CDR3 contains 15 residues. V dropped 1 base and J dropped 2; count of bases not matched to a gene: 2. Germline assignment: CDR1 MDHEN and CDR2 SYDVKM. The CDR3 coding sequence is TGTGCCAGCAGTTTATCGGGGACAGGCAATCAGCCCCAGCATTTT. Its translation is CASSLSGTGNQPQHF.

V and J are TRBV28 and TRBJ2-5; the match to TRBD2 covers 11 bases. V was pared by 1 base and J by 2 bases, with 6 bases of the junction left unmatched. Germline V gene data show CDR1 as MDHEN and CDR2 as SYDVKM. CDR3 length: 17 amino acids. The DNA of the CDR3 is TGTGCCAGCAGTTTATTTAGCGGGGGGGCACCTCAAGAGACCCAGTACTTC. This encodes CASSLFSGGAPQETQYF.

The chain is built from TRBV11-2 and TRBJ2-1, with 7 bases fitting TRBD1. Germline V gene sequence: CDR1 SGHAT, CDR2 FQNNGV. V gave up 3 bases and J gave up 2 bases; unmatched junction bases: 4. The CDR3 has 15 residues. The CDR3 reads CASSFPGTAYNEQFF. CDR3 coding DNA: TGTGCCAGCAGCTTCCCCGGGACAGCCTACAATGAGCAGTTCTTC. The full variable domain, in which reference TRBV11-2 and TRBJ2-1 provide the parts outside the CDR3, is EAGVAQSPRYKIIEKRQSVAFWCNPISGHATLYWYQQILGQGPKLLIQFQNNGVVDDSQLPKDRFSAERLKGVDSTLKIQPAKLEDSAVYLCASSFPGTAYNEQFFGPGTRLTVL.

This clonotype came up a few times. The chain uses TRBV6-1 and TRBJ2-3; 11 bases match TRBD2. This CDR3 has 16 amino acids. The V segment lost 5 bases and the J segment 4 bases; nucleotides outside the gene matches: 8. CDR1 and CDR2 (germline): MNHNS, SASEGT. The DNA of the CDR3 is TGTGCCAGCAGTTCTCTAGCGGGGGGTATTGCAGATACGCAGTATTTT. It is translated as CASSSLAGGIADTQYF.

This clonotype has at least ten counts. The chain has TRBV5-1 and TRBJ1-1, with 11 nucleotides matching TRBD1. The V gene's germline CDR1 is SGHRS and CDR2 YFSETQ. The J segment lost 11 bases and the V segment lost 0 bases, leaving 12 bases of the junction unmatched. CDR3 length: 16 residues. The CDR3 reads CASSLGTGGNILMAFF. CDR3 sequence (DNA): TGCGCCAGCAGCTTGGGGACAGGGGGCAACATTTTAATGGCTTTCTTT.